This record covers a single TCR beta chain. Its specificity is unknown. The data originate from a study of cytomegalovirus exposure and HLA in healthy donors. CDR3 size: 10 residues. V lost 5 bases, J lost 7 bases, and 1 base stayed unmatched. Germline CDR1 reads DFQATT; CDR2 reads SNEGSKA (reference sequence). General study findings and limits: The listing of 150 or so TCR beta chains classed them as cytomegalovirus-associated. TCR beta V- and J-gene trimming, according to a later analysis, was linked to a missense DCLRE1C variant.

In the PCR, 60 Vbeta and 13 Jbeta primers were used. Profiled with immunoSEQ multiplex PCR; TCRdb holds only in-frame clones, not every one. This sample has about 83,000 clones, with roughly four fifths found just once. The sequenced sample was PBMCs. This clonotype was obtained from a woman in her 30s in good health and CMV-seronegative. The gene calls are TRBV20-1 and TRBJ1-1; the match to TRBD1 covers 7 bases. The CDR3 protein is CSAWDSEAFF. DNA for the CDR3: TGCAGTGCTTGGGACAGTGAAGCTTTCTTT.